A single sample is the source of the 13 T cell receptor beta chains below, sequenced in a study of T-cell memory formation after mild COVID-19. A single record per CDR3 protein comes from TCRdb applying MiXCR to the 5' RACE reads. The sample lists about 340,000 distinct CDR3 sequences, around 15% occurring once. Sequencing used PBMCs or a T cell subset sorted from them (not recorded which). These receptors came from a man younger than 35 who had mild COVID-19 (a few samples of this study predate the infection). Cell type and time point are not known.

This clonotype turned up a few times. V and J are TRBV6-5 and TRBJ1-1, with 7 bases matching TRBD1. The CDR3 loop spans 16 amino acids. V shed 6 bases, J shed 6 bases, and the junction held 16 bases outside the gene matches. The germline V gene encodes CDR1 MNHEY and CDR2 SVGAGI. This CDR3 reads CASSRTEPNRGAEAFF. In DNA form, the CDR3 reads TGTGCCAGCAGCCGAACTGAACCGAACAGGGGCGCTGAAGCTTTCTTT.

This clonotype was counted only a few times. V and J are TRBV28 and TRBJ2-6; the D gene could be TRBD1 or TRBD2 (5 bases each). Germline lookup yields CDR1 MDHEN and CDR2 SYDVKM. The CDR3 length is 17 residues. V was clipped by 4 bases and J by 0 bases, with 13 bases between them. The CDR3 region has the DNA TGTGCCAGCAGTTCCGGGACGGGATACTCTGGGGCCAACGTCCTGACTTTC. Translating it yields CASSSGTGYSGANVLTF.

The V and J genes are TRBV25-1 and TRBJ2-6, with 9 bases that match TRBD1. V lost 3 bases, J lost 2 bases, and 17 bases stayed unmatched. The CDR3 contains 21 residues. From germline, CDR1 is MGHDK and CDR2 SYGVNS. The chain's CDR3 is CASSDPPEDRTGVAGANVLTF. CDR3 nucleotides: TGTGCCAGCAGTGATCCCCCCGAGGATAGGACAGGGGTAGCTGGGGCCAACGTCCTGACTTTC.

The CDR3 coding sequence is TGCGCCAGCAGCCTCAGATCCCGACAGGGGCCCCCAGAGACCCAGTACTTC. This codes for CASSLRSRQGPPETQYF. The chain has TRBV4-3 and TRBJ2-5, with TRBD1 matching 8 bases. From germline, CDR1 is LGHNA and CDR2 YSLEER. CDR3 length equals 17 residues. J lost 4 bases, V lost 4 bases, and 14 bases had no gene match.

This clonotype was seen a single time. CDR3 sequence reads: CSADPTGRTEKLFF. The CDR3 DNA reads as TGCAGCGCCGACCCTACAGGGCGGACGGAAAAACTGTTTTTT. J is TRBJ1-4 and V is TRBV29-1; TRBD1 is a possible D gene (6 bases). The germline V gene encodes CDR1 SQVTM and CDR2 ANQGSEA. The CDR3 extends over 14 amino acids. V lost 7 bases to trimming and J lost 8 bases, with 20 bases between them.

This clonotype was observed many times. The V call is TRBV5-1, the J call TRBJ1-4; tentative D call: TRBD1 (5 bases). V lost 4 bases, J lost 5 bases, and 18 bases lay in between. The CDR3 contains 16 residues. Germline V lookup: CDR1 SGHRS, CDR2 YFSETQ. CDR3 residues: CASSLQPGRSNEKLFF. The CDR3 DNA follows: TGCGCCAGCAGCCTACAACCGGGACGTTCAAATGAAAAACTGTTTTTT.

The V gene is TRBV19, the J gene TRBJ2-3; 12 bases fit TRBD1. V gave up 3 bases and J gave up 7 bases; unmatched junction bases: 5. Germline assignment: CDR1 LNHDA and CDR2 SQIVND (reference sequence). This CDR3 region has 15 residues. CDR3 sequence: CASSIGGQGANTQYF. CDR3 DNA sequence: TGTGCCAGTAGTATTGGGGGACAGGGGGCAAATACGCAGTATTTT.

The V call is TRBV28, the J call TRBJ1-1; possible D gene TRBD1, 5 bases. Trimming took 3 bases from V and 0 from J, leaving 20 bases between them. Germline V gene data show CDR1 as MDHEN and CDR2 as SYDVKM. The CDR3 extends over 18 amino acids. CDR3 nucleotide sequence: TGTGCCAGCAGTTTTATAACCGGGACCAAGGGCATGAACACTGAAGCTTTCTTT. As protein: CASSFITGTKGMNTEAFF.

This clonotype was seen a handful of times. This chain uses TRBV6-2 or TRBV6-3 with TRBJ2-7; no firm D call. Germline assignment: CDR1 MNHEY and CDR2 SVGEGT. V lost 6 bases and J lost 0, with 15 bases in between. The CDR3 has 15 residues. The CDR3 sequence is CASSNTQWSSYEQYV. The CDR3, as DNA: TGTGCCAGCAGCAACACACAGTGGAGCTCCTACGAGCAGTACGTC.

This sequence joins TRBV7-9 and TRBJ1-2, with D possibly matching TRBD1 (5 bases). V lost 0 bases and J lost 7, with 12 bases in between. The CDR3 extends over 14 amino acids. The germline V gene has CDR1 SEHNR and CDR2 FQNEAQ (reference sequence). CDR3: CASSLAPGLVGYTF. In DNA form, the CDR3 reads TGTGCCAGCAGCTTAGCGCCAGGGTTGGTTGGCTACACCTTC.

This clonotype was detected a few times. This CDR3 is CASSLTSGGRNEQFF. CDR3 DNA sequence: TGTGCCAGCAGTCTCACTAGCGGGGGCCGTAATGAGCAGTTCTTC. The chain recombines TRBV12-3 or TRBV12-4 with TRBJ2-1; 11 nucleotides match TRBD2. The CDR3 loop spans 15 amino acids. After removal of 5 bases from V and 7 bases from J, the junction contained 7 bases not matched to a gene.

This chain joins TRBV19 and TRBJ2-3; D may be TRBD1 (5 bases). This CDR3 comprises 15 residues. V lost 5 bases and J 0 bases, leaving 12 bases between the germline ends. Germline V CDR1 and CDR2: LNHDA, SQIVND (reference sequence). The DNA of the CDR3 is TGTGCCAGTAGTTTCCGACAGACTAGCACAGATACGCAGTATTTT. Translated: CASSFRQTSTDTQYF.

This clonotype turned up a few times. The chain couples TRBV20-1 to TRBJ2-3, with D unclear. The CDR3 has 15 residues. The V end lost 0 bases, the J end lost 3 bases, and 13 bases lay between the germline ends. The germline gives CDR1 DFQATT, CDR2 SNEGSKA (reference sequence). The DNA of the CDR3 is TGCAGTGCTAGAGATAGGGCGGTGGGAACAGATACGCAGTATTTT. Protein product: CSARDRAVGTDTQYF.